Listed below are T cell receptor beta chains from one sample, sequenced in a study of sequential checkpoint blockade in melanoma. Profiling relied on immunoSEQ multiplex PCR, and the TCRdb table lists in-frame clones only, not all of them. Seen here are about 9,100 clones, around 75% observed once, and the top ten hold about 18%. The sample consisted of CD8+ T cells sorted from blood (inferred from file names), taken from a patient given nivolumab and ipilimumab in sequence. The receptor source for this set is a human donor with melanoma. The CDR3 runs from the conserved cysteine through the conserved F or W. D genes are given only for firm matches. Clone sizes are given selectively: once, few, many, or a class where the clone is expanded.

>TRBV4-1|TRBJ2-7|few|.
CASSQDPGTPYEQYF
TGCGCCAGCAGCCAAGATCCAGGCACGCCCTACGAGCAGTACTTC
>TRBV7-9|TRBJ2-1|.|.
CASSAGPSSYNEQFF
TGTGCCAGCAGCGCGGGACCGTCCTCCTACAATGAGCAGTTCTTC
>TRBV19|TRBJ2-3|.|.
CASSMIAAADTQYF
TGTGCCAGTAGTATGATCGCGGCCGCAGATACGCAGTATTTT
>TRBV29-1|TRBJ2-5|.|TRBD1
CSVGDRGSWRETQYF
TGCAGCGTTGGCGACAGGGGTTCATGGCGAGAGACCCAGTACTTC
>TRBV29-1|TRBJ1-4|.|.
CSVAGAGGTNEKLFF
TGCAGCGTTGCCGGGGCGGGGGGAACTAATGAAAAACTGTTTTTT
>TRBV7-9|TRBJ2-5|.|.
CASRKEGTGETQYF
TGTGCCAGCAGAAAGGAGGGCACGGGGGAGACCCAGTACTTC
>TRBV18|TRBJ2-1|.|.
CASSPVGADEQFF
TGTGCCAGCTCACCGGTGGGAGCCGATGAGCAGTTCTTC
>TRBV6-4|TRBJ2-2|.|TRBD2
CASSELAGNTGELFF
TGTGCCAGCAGTGAATTAGCGGGCAACACCGGGGAGCTGTTTTTT
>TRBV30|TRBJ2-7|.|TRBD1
CAWRTGYEQYF
TGTGCCTGGCGGACAGGATACGAGCAGTACTTC
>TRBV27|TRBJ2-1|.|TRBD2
CASQRGDYNEQFF
TGTGCCAGCCAACGGGGGGACTACAATGAGCAGTTCTTC
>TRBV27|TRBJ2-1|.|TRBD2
CASSLTSGTYNEQFF
TGTGCCAGCAGTTTAACTAGCGGTACCTACAATGAGCAGTTCTTC
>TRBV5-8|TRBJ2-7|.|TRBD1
CASSLGTGQGAYEQYF
TGTGCCAGCAGCTTGGGCACAGGACAGGGGGCTTACGAGCAGTACTTC
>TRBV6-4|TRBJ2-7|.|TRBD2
CASSRLAGEGHEQYF
TGTGCCAGCAGCCGACTAGCGGGAGAGGGCCACGAGCAGTACTTC
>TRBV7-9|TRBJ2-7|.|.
CASSLVGLEPYEQYF
TGTGCCAGCAGCTTAGTGGGACTGGAACCCTACGAGCAGTACTTC
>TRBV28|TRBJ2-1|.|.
CASSWVSGYNEQFF
TGTGCCAGCAGTTGGGTTAGCGGTTACAATGAGCAGTTCTTC
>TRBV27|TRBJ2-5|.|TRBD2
CASNPRGGLETQYF
TGTGCCAGCAATCCCCGGGGGGGCCTAGAGACCCAGTACTTC
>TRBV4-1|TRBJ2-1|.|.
CASSQDGSDYNEQFF
TGCGCCAGCAGCCAAGATGGTAGCGACTACAATGAGCAGTTCTTC
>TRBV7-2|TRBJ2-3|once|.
CASSDTEVPDTQYF
TGTGCCAGCAGCGATACAGAAGTCCCGGATACGCAGTATTTT
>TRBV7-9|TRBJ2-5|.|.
CASSYLRETQYF
TGTGCCAGCAGCTATCTCAGGGAGACCCAGTACTTC
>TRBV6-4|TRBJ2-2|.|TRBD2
CASSETAGGPEAGELFF
TGTGCCAGCAGTGAAACGGCGGGAGGGCCGGAAGCCGGGGAGCTGTTTTTT
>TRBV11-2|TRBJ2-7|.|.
CASSPQGLFFYEQYF
TGTGCCAGCAGCCCCCAGGGACTTTTCTTCTACGAGCAGTACTTC
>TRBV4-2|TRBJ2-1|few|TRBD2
CASSQDSGGANEQFF
TGTGCCAGCAGCCAAGATAGCGGGGGGGCCAATGAGCAGTTCTTC
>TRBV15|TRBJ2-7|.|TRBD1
CATSRVPPGGSYEQYF
TGTGCCACCAGCAGAGTTCCCCCAGGGGGTTCCTACGAGCAGTACTTC
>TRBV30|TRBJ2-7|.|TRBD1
CAWSTGQGTHEQYF
TGTGCCTGGAGTACCGGACAGGGGACCCACGAGCAGTACTTC
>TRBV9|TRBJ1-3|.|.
CASSGPTRTRESGNTIYF
TGTGCCAGCAGCGGCCCCACCAGGACGCGGGAGTCTGGAAACACCATATATTTT
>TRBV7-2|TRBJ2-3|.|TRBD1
CASSLGTGNADTQYF
TGTGCCAGCAGCTTAGGGACAGGGAACGCAGATACGCAGTATTTT
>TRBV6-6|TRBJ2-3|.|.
CASSSWGPTSRDTQYF
TGTGCCAGCAGTTCGTGGGGCCCTACCAGCAGGGATACGCAGTATTTT
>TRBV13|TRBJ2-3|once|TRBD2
CASSFPTGRASTDTQYF
TGTGCCAGCAGCTTTCCCACCGGGAGGGCTAGCACAGATACGCAGTATTTT
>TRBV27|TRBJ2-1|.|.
CASSLWALAYEQFF
TGTGCCAGCAGTTTATGGGCACTAGCTTATGAGCAGTTCTTC
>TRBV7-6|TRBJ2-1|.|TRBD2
CASSLTGTSDGQFF
TGTGCCAGCAGCTTAACCGGGACTAGCGACGGGCAGTTCTTC
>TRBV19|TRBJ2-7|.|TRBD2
CASHGREALYEQYF
TGTGCCAGCCACGGACGGGAGGCACTTTACGAGCAGTACTTC
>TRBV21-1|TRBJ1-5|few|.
CASSIQGDSNQPQHF
TGTGCCAGCAGCATACAGGGAGATAGCAATCAGCCCCAGCATTTT
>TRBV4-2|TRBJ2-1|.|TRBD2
CASSQDPSGGAYNEQFF
TGTGCCAGCAGCCAAGATCCTAGCGGGGGGGCCTACAATGAGCAGTTCTTC
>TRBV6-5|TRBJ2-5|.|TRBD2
CASNLAEQETQYF
TGTGCCAGCAACCTAGCGGAGCAAGAGACCCAGTACTTC
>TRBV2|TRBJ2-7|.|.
CASSGGDTYEQYF
TGTGCCAGCAGTGGAGGGGACACCTACGAGCAGTACTTC